The clone carrying this T cell receptor beta chain was counted ten times or more. The sample belongs to a study of neurological immune-mediated disorders. cDNA synthesis was performed by 5'RACE with 10-nucleotide random UMIs. TCRdb independently ran MiXCR on the 5' RACE reads; one entry per CDR3 protein. The sample consists of approximately 50,000 distinct CDR3 sequences, around 10% of them appearing once. The germline V gene encodes CDR1 SGDLS and CDR2 YYNGEE. V lost 0 bases and J 2 bases, leaving 9 bases between the germline ends. This CDR3 is 14 amino acids long. This receptor was identified in a man aged 70-80 years with HTLV-1-associated myelopathy (HAM/TSP). The material sequenced was PBMCs. The gene calls are TRBV9 and TRBJ2-7; either TRBD1 or TRBD2 may supply D (5 bases each). This CDR3 reads CASSVEPGPYEQYF. The CDR3 DNA reads as TGTGCCAGCAGCGTAGAGCCGGGACCCTACGAGCAGTACTTC.